One and the same sample provided the 29 T cell receptor beta chains below, sequenced in a study of T cell clonotyping in hematopoietic cell transplantation. TCRdb's table, derived via immunoSEQ multiplex PCR, lists solely in-frame clones and lacks some. The sample consists of 45,000 to 60,000 clones, around 86% of them appearing once. Time point reported: recipient sample about 28 days before transplant, after cytoreduction. The sample consisted of peripheral blood mononuclear cells, taken before stem cell transplant. The receptors were gathered from a man aged 60 to 69 with biphenotypic leukemia. Some clones in this sample may be carry-over from other donors' samples.

This clone was found a few times. The rearrangement links TRBV19 to TRBJ1-3; D is uncertain. Trimming took off 5 bases at V and 2 bases at J, with 13 bases between the two ends. The CDR3 is 15 residues long. The germline V gene encodes CDR1 LNHDA and CDR2 SQIVND (reference sequence). CDR3 sequence: CASSPPATAGNTIYF. Here the CDR3 DNA reads TGTGCCAGTAGTCCCCCGGCCACAGCTGGAAACACCATATATTTT.

V gene TRBV30 combines with J gene TRBJ2-3; 9 positions match TRBD2. V lost 4 bases to trimming and J lost 8 bases; unmatched junction nucleotides: 7. Germline V lookup: CDR1 GTSNPN, CDR2 SVGIG (reference sequence). The CDR3 is 13 residues long. The CDR3: CAWMTSGSGTQYF. The CDR3 DNA reads TGTGCCTGGATGACTAGCGGTAGTGGTACGCAGTATTTT.

In this sample, this clone turned up a few times. This chain links TRBV10-3 with TRBJ2-1; 8 bases align to TRBD1. The CDR3 extends over 13 amino acids. The V segment lost 5 bases and the J segment 8 bases; nucleotides outside the gene matches: 5. The V gene's germline CDR1 is ENHRY and CDR2 SYGVKD. The CDR3 DNA sequence: TGTGCCATCAGTCGGACAGGGCTTGATGAGCAGTTCTTC. This sequence encodes CAISRTGLDEQFF.

This clone was observed once. This chain joins TRBV6-5 and TRBJ2-3; D may be TRBD1 or TRBD2 (5 bases each). In germline, CDR1 is MNHEY, CDR2 SVGAGI. Trimming removed 0 bases at V and 6 bases at J, with 13 bases between. The length of the CDR3 is 15 residues. Here the CDR3 reads CASSYSWGRSDTQYF. In DNA, the CDR3 is TGTGCCAGCAGTTACTCGTGGGGACGCTCCGATACGCAGTATTTT.

V is TRBV4-3 and J is TRBJ2-3; D remains unclear. CDR1 and CDR2 from the germline V gene are LGHNA and YSLEER. The V and J ends lost 0 bases and 2 bases respectively, with 9 bases between them. The CDR3 sequence is 15 residues long. This CDR3 is CASSQDHPTTDTQYF. The CDR3 DNA reads TGCGCCAGCAGCCAAGATCATCCTACCACAGATACGCAGTATTTT.

The chain recombines TRBV5-7 with TRBJ2-7; D perhaps matches TRBD1 (5 bases). TRBV5-7 is designated an ORF whose function remains uncertain. Trimming removed 2 bases from V and 4 bases from J, with 7 bases in between. This CDR3 contains 12 residues. As DNA, the CDR3 is TGTGCCAGCAGCTTAGGGGCATACGAGCAGTACTTC. As protein: CASSLGAYEQYF.

The V and J genes are TRBV7-9 and TRBJ2-1; 14 nucleotides agree with TRBD2. The CDR3 loop spans 15 amino acids. CDR1 and CDR2 from the germline V gene are SEHNR and FQNEAQ (reference sequence). Trimming took 4 bases from V and 9 from J; bases not matched to a gene: 5. DNA of the CDR3: TGTGCCAGCAGCTCTAGACTAGCGGGAGGGGGTGAGCAGTTCTTC. This sequence encodes CASSSRLAGGGEQFF.

This sequence joins TRBV7-9 and TRBJ2-3, with TRBD2 identical over 12 bases. V dropped 2 bases and J dropped 4; count of bases not matched to a gene: 7. The CDR3 is made up of 17 amino acids. The germline CDR1 and CDR2 sequences are SEHNR and FQNEAQ (reference sequence). The DNA for the CDR3 is TGTGCCAGCAGCTTACCCCGGACTAGCGGGGAGTCAGATACGCAGTATTTT. It yields the protein CASSLPRTSGESDTQYF. Filled out from reference TRBV7-9 and TRBJ2-3, the complete variable domain reads DTGVSQNPRHKITKRGQNVTFRCDPISEHNRLYWYRQTLGQGPEFLTYFQNEAQLEKSRLLSDRFSAERPKGSFSTLEIQRTEQGDSAMYLCASSLPRTSGESDTQYFGPGTRLTVL.

A few counts support this clone. The chain links TRBV10-3 to TRBJ2-7; perhaps TRBD2 as D (5 bases). Germline V gene sequence: CDR1 ENHRY, CDR2 SYGVKD. The CDR3 runs to 18 residues. The germline V and J ends were trimmed by 6 bases and 3 bases, with 27 bases remaining between them. The CDR3 loop reads CAIRADYRLDTAGYEQYF. The CDR3 DNA reads as TGTGCCATCAGGGCAGACTACCGTTTGGATACTGCAGGCTACGAGCAGTACTTC.

The rearrangement links TRBV5-1 to TRBJ2-5; 8 bases are a match to TRBD2. J gave up 3 bases and V 5 bases, and 3 bases lay outside the gene matches. Germline V CDR1 and CDR2: SGHRS, YFSETQ. The CDR3 spans 13 residues. The CDR3, as DNA: TGCGCCAGCAGGAAAGCGGGAGAAGAGACCCAGTACTTC. Translation gives CASRKAGEETQYF.

This chain connects TRBV28 to TRBJ1-5, with D possibly matching TRBD1 (6 bases). CDR3 length: 14 amino acids. V was trimmed by 3 bases and J by 5 bases, leaving 11 bases between them. CDR1 and CDR2 from the germline V gene are MDHEN and SYDVKM. The CDR3 DNA reads TGTGCCAGCAGTTTTGGGCAGGGGTATCAGCCCCAGCATTTT. Translating gives CASSFGQGYQPQHF.

The chain recombines TRBV7-3 with TRBJ1-2, with TRBD1 matching 7 bases. Germline-derived CDR1 and CDR2 are SGHTA and FQGTGA. The ends lost 5 bases at V and 8 bases at J; junction bases unmatched: 8. The CDR3 totals 13 residues. Written as DNA, the CDR3 is TGTGCCAGCAGCCCGACAGGGTCTGAAGGCTACACCTTC. Translating gives CASSPTGSEGYTF. The complete variable domain, with remaining parts taken from reference TRBV7-3 and TRBJ1-2, reads GAGVSQTPSNKVTEKGKYVELRCDPISGHTALYWYRQSLGQGPEFLIYFQGTGAADDSGLPNDRFFAVRPEGSVSTLKIQRTERGDSAVYLCASSPTGSEGYTFGSGTRLTVV.

The rearrangement joins TRBV5-4 to TRBJ2-7; D could derive from TRBD1 or TRBD2 (7 bases each). CDR1 is SGHNT, CDR2 YYREEE, per germline (reference sequence). The CDR3 length is 18 residues. Deletions cut 3 bases from V and 4 bases from J, with 26 bases between. The CDR3 DNA sequence: TGTGCCAGCAGCTCGGACTCAGGGGGGGATCTTTACCCATACGAGCAGTACTTC. Protein product: CASSSDSGGDLYPYEQYF. The variable domain in full, completed from reference TRBV5-4 and TRBJ2-7, reads ETGVTQSPTHLIKTRGQQVTLRCSSQSGHNTVSWYQQALGQGPQFIFQYYREEENGRGNFPPRFSGLQFPNYSSELNVNALELDDSALYLCASSSDSGGDLYPYEQYFGPGTRLTVT.

This chain connects TRBV7-6 to TRBJ2-5, with D maybe TRBD2 (5 bases). V lost 2 bases, J lost 2 bases, and 9 bases lay in between. The CDR3 totals 14 residues. Germline V lookup: CDR1 SGHVS, CDR2 FNYEAQ. CDR3 in amino acids: CASSLLASQETQYF. CDR3 DNA: TGTGCCAGCAGCTTACTAGCCTCACAAGAGACCCAGTACTTC.

This rearrangement joins TRBV11-2 to TRBJ2-7, with unresolved D. Germline loops: CDR1 SGHAT, CDR2 FQNNGV. The CDR3 has 14 amino acids. V lost 5 bases, J lost 0 bases, and 11 bases lay in between. CDR3 sequence: CASSSRTSSYEQYF. Here the CDR3 DNA reads TGTGCCAGCAGCAGCAGGACGAGCTCCTACGAGCAGTACTTC.

The chain carries TRBV7-2 and TRBJ2-1; D possibly corresponds to TRBD1 (6 bases). The CDR3 totals 14 residues. With 6 bases removed from V and 4 bases from J, the gap between germline ends came to 13 bases. CDR1 is SGHTA and CDR2 is FQGNSA in the germline V gene. CDR3 amino acids: CASRPGTRYNEQFF. The CDR3 bases are TGTGCCAGCAGACCCGGGACAAGATACAATGAGCAGTTCTTC.

The chain is built from TRBV5-4 and TRBJ2-7; 9 bases are a match to TRBD2. Germline CDR1 and CDR2: SGHNT and YYREEE (reference sequence). This CDR3 has 15 amino acids. V shed 4 bases and J 6 bases; nucleotides not matched to a gene: 11. CDR3 nucleotides: TGTGCCAGCAGCACCATAGCGGGAGTTGGTGTCGAGCAGTACTTC. Amino acids: CASSTIAGVGVEQYF.

CDR3 nucleotides: TGTGCCAGCAGCTTAGTGTACTTCGGGGTGGGAACTGAAGCTTTCTTT. Translation gives CASSLVYFGVGTEAFF. J is TRBJ1-1 and V is TRBV7-2; D remains ambiguous. The germline CDR1 and CDR2 sequences are SGHTA and FQGNSA. There are 16 residues in the CDR3. V gave up 1 base and J gave up 5 bases, with 17 bases separating them.

This clone is a singleton in its sample. This chain links TRBV9 with TRBJ2-7; D possibly uses TRBD1 or TRBD2 (5 bases each). V lost 0 bases and J lost 7, with 11 bases in between. CDR1 and CDR2 from the germline V gene are SGDLS and YYNGEE. CDR3 length: 13 residues. In nucleotides, the CDR3 is TGTGCCAGCAGCGTAGTCCCTGAGGGGGAGCAGTACTTC. As protein: CASSVVPEGEQYF.

The chain couples TRBV7-9 to TRBJ1-1, with D possibly matching TRBD1 (5 bases). V was cut by 11 bases and J by 0 bases, with 10 bases left in between. Germline V gene sequence: CDR1 SEHNR, CDR2 FQNEAQ (reference sequence). The CDR3 totals 12 residues. The CDR3 reads CAGRGMNTEAFF. The CDR3 DNA follows: TGTGCCGGGCGGGGCATGAACACTGAAGCTTTCTTT. Full variable domain (remainder filled in from reference TRBV7-9 and TRBJ1-1): DTGVSQNPRHKITKRGQNVTFRCDPISEHNRLYWYRQTLGQGPEFLTYFQNEAQLEKSRLLSDRFSAERPKGSFSTLEIQRTEQGDSAMYLCAGRGMNTEAFFGQGTRLTVV.

This chain connects TRBV28 to TRBJ2-1; D gene unclear. Trimming pared 8 bases from V and 0 bases from J, leaving 14 bases between. Looked up from germline, CDR1 is MDHEN and CDR2 is SYDVKM. The CDR3 loop spans 15 amino acids. CDR3 protein: CASLSGRFSYNEQFF. CDR3 bases: TGTGCCAGCCTGTCGGGTAGGTTCTCCTACAATGAGCAGTTCTTC.

This clone has only a few counts. This chain uses TRBV5-4 with TRBJ2-6; D is uncertain. Germline V gene sequence: CDR1 SGHNT, CDR2 YYREEE (reference sequence). Trimming took 0 bases from V and 0 from J, leaving 4 bases between them. This CDR3 region has 15 residues. The CDR3 nucleotides read TGTGCCAGCAGCTTGGTTAGCTCTGGGGCCAACGTCCTGACTTTC. It codes for CASSLVSSGANVLTF.

The chain recombines TRBV5-1 with TRBJ1-2, with TRBD1 as a possible D gene (5 bases). The CDR3 extends over 14 amino acids. Trimming cost V 0 bases and J 5 bases, with 11 bases left between them. CDR1 and CDR2 from the germline V gene are SGHRS and YFSETQ. The CDR3 sequence: CASSLEYGGYGYTF. The CDR3 nucleotides read TGCGCCAGCAGCTTGGAGTACGGGGGGTATGGCTACACCTTC. Drawing the rest from reference TRBV5-1 and TRBJ1-2, the complete variable domain is KAGVTQTPRYLIKTRGQQVTLSCSPISGHRSVSWYQQTPGQGLQFLFEYFSETQRNKGNFPGRFSGRQFSNSRSEMNVSTLELGDSALYLCASSLEYGGYGYTFGSGTRLTVV.

This clone has only a few counts. The chain couples TRBV10-2 to TRBJ1-1, with D hard to call. V lost 6 bases to trimming and J lost 1 base, with 12 bases between them. CDR1 and CDR2 from the germline V gene are WSHSY and SAAADI. This CDR3 has 14 amino acids. CDR3 residues: CASRLVQRNTEAFF. The CDR3 DNA sequence: TGCGCCAGCAGGCTCGTTCAGAGGAACACTGAAGCTTTCTTT.

CDR3 amino acids: CASSYLSGAHEQYF. CDR3 nucleotides: TGTGCCAGCAGTTATCTATCGGGAGCACACGAGCAGTACTTC. The V call is TRBV6-6, the J call TRBJ2-7, with D perhaps matching TRBD2 (6 bases). This CDR3 contains 14 residues. Trimming removed 3 bases from V and 5 bases from J, with 14 bases in between. Germline CDR1 and CDR2: MNHNY and SVGAGI (reference sequence).

The V gene is TRBV6-5, the J gene TRBJ2-1; D not certain. V lost 7 bases, J lost 7 bases, and 14 bases lay in between. This CDR3 contains 13 residues. Germline CDR1 is MNHEY and CDR2 is SVGAGI. DNA of the CDR3: TGTGCCAGCAAGAGCATGGGTACGAATGAGCAGTTCTTC. It is translated as CASKSMGTNEQFF.

V and J are TRBV7-6 and TRBJ1-4, with D possibly matching TRBD1 (5 bases). Germline CDR1 is SGHVS and CDR2 is FNYEAQ. The length of the CDR3 is 13 residues. Trimming took off 5 bases at V and 8 bases at J, with 12 bases between the two ends. The CDR3 spells CASSPGTSEKLFF. DNA for the CDR3: TGTGCCAGCAGCCCCGGGACTTCCGAAAAACTGTTTTTT.

The rearrangement joins TRBV7-6 to TRBJ2-2; TRBD2 matches at 10 bases. CDR3 size: 16 residues. CDR1 and CDR2 (germline): SGHVS, FNYEAQ. The trim removed 2 bases at V and 3 bases at J, leaving 3 bases unmatched. The CDR3 nucleotides read TGTGCCAGCAGCTTACCCCTAGCGGGGGACACCGGGGAGCTGTTTTTT. The encoded protein is CASSLPLAGDTGELFF.

The chain has TRBV10-3 and TRBJ1-5; D call uncertain. From germline, CDR1 is ENHRY and CDR2 SYGVKD. V dropped 10 bases and J dropped 0 bases, with 13 bases sitting between them. The CDR3 totals 14 residues. DNA for the CDR3: TGTGCCACGAGGACCGAGTATAGCAATCAGCCCCAGCATTTT. Its protein is CATRTEYSNQPQHF.